These T cell receptor beta chains were read from a single sample in a study of HIV-infected children after antiretroviral therapy interruption. One entry per CDR3 protein results from TCRdb running MiXCR on the 3' RACE reads. This table holds roughly 46,000 distinct CDR3 sequences, around 4.1% found once. The source was CD45RA+ CD4+ T cells from PBMCs, pooled from several time points, collected from a donor given antiretroviral therapy, either interrupted or continuous. Source of these receptors: a pool of human donors with HIV. The CDR3 runs from the conserved cysteine through the conserved F or W. The D gene is left open where the match is weak. Where a row states a size, it is once, few, many or the class of an expanded clone; other rows omit it.

>TRBJ1-1|-|TRBV5-4|many
TGTGCCAGCAGCTTTATCGGGGGTTCTGGCACTGAAGCTTTCTTT
CASSFIGGSGTEAFF
>TRBJ1-1|-|TRBV25-1|many
TGTGCCAGCAGTGAGGAGAGTCCTTACACTGAAGCTTTCTTT
CASSEESPYTEAFF
>TRBJ2-7|-|TRBV28|-
TGTGCCAGCAGTCGGGGTCTTCCAGGCGAGCAGTACTTC
CASSRGLPGEQYF
>TRBJ1-2|-|TRBV6-5|many
TGTGCCAGCAGTTCCAGGGCCGGAGGCTACACCTTC
CASSSRAGGYTF
>TRBJ2-7|TRBD2|TRBV27|-
TGTGCCAGCAAACTTCCCGGGACTAGCGGGCCCCGCTCCTACGAGCAGTACTTC
CASKLPGTSGPRSYEQYF
>TRBJ1-1|-|TRBV2|many
TGTGCCAGCAGCCCGGCTAACTTGGACACTGAAGCTTTCTTT
CASSPANLDTEAFF
>TRBJ2-2|-|TRBV7-2|many
TGTGCCAGCAGCCAACGTCCCACAGGGACGAACACCGGGGAGCTGTTTTTT
CASSQRPTGTNTGELFF
>TRBJ1-5|TRBD1|TRBV4-1|few
TGCGCCAGCAGCCAAGGACAGGGAATTGGGAATCAGCCCCAGCATTTT
CASSQGQGIGNQPQHF
>TRBJ1-1|-|TRBV5-1|many
TGCGCCAGCACCAAGGACGAGGGTGGGACTGAAGCTTTCTTT
CASTKDEGGTEAFF
>TRBJ2-7|-|TRBV6-2/TRBV6-3|many
TGTGCCAGCAGCCGAGGGCCAGCCTACGAGCAGTACTTC
CASSRGPAYEQYF
>TRBJ2-7|-|TRBV5-1|many
TGCGCCAGTTCATTATCCCGGGAAGCCTACGAGCAGTACTTC
CASSLSREAYEQYF
>TRBJ2-3|-|TRBV20-1|many
TGCAGTGCCACCGCCCCGTTCCCTAGCACAGATACGCAGTATTTT
CSATAPFPSTDTQYF
>TRBJ1-6|-|TRBV30|-
TGTGCCTGGGAGCAGGGATCACCCCTCCACTTT
CAWEQGSPLHF
>TRBJ2-1|-|TRBV12-3/TRBV12-4|many
TGTGCCAGCCTTTGGGGGGAGTTAGATGAGCAGTTCTTC
CASLWGELDEQFF
>TRBJ1-2|-|TRBV29-1|many
TGCAGCGTTGAGGGGGGTGGCTATGGCTACACCTTC
CSVEGGGYGYTF
>TRBJ1-1|-|TRBV3-1|few
TGTGCCAGCAGCCAAACTTCCGGGAACACTGAAGCTTTCTTT
CASSQTSGNTEAFF
>TRBJ1-4|TRBD1|TRBV5-8|many
TGTGCCAGCAGCTGGGGACAGGGAGGTGAAAAACTGTTTTTT
CASSWGQGGEKLFF
>TRBJ1-2|-|TRBV28|many
TGTGCCAGTTTCGGGGCGATAGGTGGCTACACCTTC
CASFGAIGGYTF
>TRBJ2-1|TRBD2|TRBV7-2|many
TGTGCCACAGGGACTATGTTACAGTTCTTC
CATGTMLQFF
>TRBJ2-7|TRBD2|TRBV3-1|many
TGTGCCAGCAGCCAAGAAGCGGGGGGCACTTACGAGCAGTACTTC
CASSQEAGGTYEQYF
>TRBJ1-1|-|TRBV7-3|many
TGTGCCAGCAGCTTAACAGGGGCGAACACTGAAGCTTTCTTT
CASSLTGANTEAFF
>TRBJ1-1|TRBD1|TRBV3-1|few
TGTGCCAGCAGCCAAGCCCCGGGACAGTTGAACACTGAAGCTTTCTTT
CASSQAPGQLNTEAFF
>TRBJ2-6|-|TRBV11-2|many
TGTGCCAGCAGCTTACCTCTTGGGGCCAACGTCCTGACTTTC
CASSLPLGANVLTF
>TRBJ2-1|TRBD2|TRBV2|-
TGTGCCAGCAAGTGGCTAGCGGGGGACAATGAGCAGTTCTTC
CASKWLAGDNEQFF
>TRBJ2-2|-|TRBV10-1|-
TGCGCCAGCAGTGAGTCATCCAGGGGCCTGAACACCGGGGAGCTGTTTTTT
CASSESSRGLNTGELFF
>TRBJ2-3|-|TRBV10-3|many
TGTGCCATCAGTGTGGGGGATACGCAGTATTTT
CAISVGDTQYF
>TRBJ2-3|TRBD2|TRBV9|many
TGTGCCAGCAGCGTAGCCACGGGACTAGGAGGGGAAACGCAGTATTTT
CASSVATGLGGETQYF
>TRBJ2-3|-|TRBV5-4|many
TGTGCCAGCAGCTCCATAGTTGGGACAGATACGCAGTATTTT
CASSSIVGTDTQYF
>TRBJ2-4|TRBD1|TRBV7-9|many
TGTGCCAGCAGCTTTTCGGGACAGACGACTCCTCTAGCCAAAAACATTCAGTACTTC
CASSFSGQTTPLAKNIQYF
>TRBJ1-6|TRBD1|TRBV12-3/TRBV12-4|many
TGTGCCAGCAGCAGACGGACAGGGAAAGATTCACCCCTCCACTTT
CASSRRTGKDSPLHF
>TRBJ1-2|-|TRBV5-1|many
TGCGCCAGCAGCTTGGATGGGACACCTAACTATGGCTACACCTTC
CASSLDGTPNYGYTF
>TRBJ1-2|-|TRBV6-1|many
TGTGCCAGCAGTGAAGCGCGGAATGGCTACACCTTC
CASSEARNGYTF
>TRBJ2-5|TRBD1|TRBV9|many
TGTGCCAGCAGCGTAGAGAGGGGGCGGGAAGAGACCCAGTACTTC
CASSVERGREETQYF
>TRBJ2-1|TRBD2|TRBV5-1|-
TGCGCCAGCAGCCTGGGGGGGACCGTTGCGAATGAGCAGTTCTTC
CASSLGGTVANEQFF
>TRBJ1-1|-|TRBV5-1|-
TGCGCCAGCAGCTTGGGTACAGGTGAGAACACTGAAGCTTTCTTT
CASSLGTGENTEAFF
>TRBJ2-5|TRBD2|TRBV5-4|few
TGTGCCATCGGGAGCGGGGGGCCTCGGGAGACCCAGTACTTC
CAIGSGGPRETQYF
>TRBJ1-1|-|TRBV2|-
TGTGCCAGCAGGTGGAAAGGGGGTGGAACTGAAGCTTTCTTT
CASRWKGGGTEAFF
>TRBJ1-2|-|TRBV3-1|many
TGTGCCAGCAGCCACCGTGGCCTGGGCTACACCTTC
CASSHRGLGYTF
>TRBJ2-2|TRBD1|TRBV20-1|few
TGCAGTCCACAGGGGAAAAACGGGGAGCTGTTTTTT
CSPQGKNGELFF
>TRBJ1-1|-|TRBV5-4|many
TGTGCCAGCAGCTATCCTGACAGGATAGAGAACACTGAAGCTTTCTTT
CASSYPDRIENTEAFF
>TRBJ2-1|TRBD1|TRBV20-1|many
TGCAGTGCTAGATCACAGGGGTGGGACAATGAGCAGTTCTTC
CSARSQGWDNEQFF
>TRBJ2-5|-|TRBV23-1|many
TGCGCCAGCAGTCAATCGATAGGAGAGACCCAGTACTTC
CASSQSIGETQYF
>TRBJ2-7|TRBD2|TRBV2|-
TGTGCCACCTTCGGGGGGGGCGTCACCTACGAGCAGTACTTC
CATFGGGVTYEQYF
>TRBJ2-2|-|TRBV7-2|many
TGTGCCAGCAGCTTATTGGGGACCGGGGAGCTGTTTTTT
CASSLLGTGELFF